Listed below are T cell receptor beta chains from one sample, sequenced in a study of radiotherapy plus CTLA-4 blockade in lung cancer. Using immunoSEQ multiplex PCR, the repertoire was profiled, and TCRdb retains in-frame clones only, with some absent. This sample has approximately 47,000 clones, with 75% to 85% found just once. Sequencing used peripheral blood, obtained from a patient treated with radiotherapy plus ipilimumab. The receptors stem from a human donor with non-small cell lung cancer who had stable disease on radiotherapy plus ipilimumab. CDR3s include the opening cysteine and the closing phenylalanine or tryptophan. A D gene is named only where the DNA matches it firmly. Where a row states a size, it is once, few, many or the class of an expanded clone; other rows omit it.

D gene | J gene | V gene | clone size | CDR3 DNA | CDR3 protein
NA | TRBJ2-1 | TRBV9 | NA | TGTGCCAGCAGCGTAGGGGTCACGGGAAGCTCCTACAATGAGCAGTTCTTC | CASSVGVTGSSYNEQFF
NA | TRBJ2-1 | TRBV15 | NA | TGTGCCACCAGCAGGTCGCGGGAGCCAGGGGATGAGCAGTTCTTC | CATSRSREPGDEQFF
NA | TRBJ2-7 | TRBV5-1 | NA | TGCGCCAGCAGCCCGAGTTTGGGGCCCGACGAGCAGTACTTC | CASSPSLGPDEQYF
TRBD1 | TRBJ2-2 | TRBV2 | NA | TGTGCCAGTACGGGACAGGGGGACACCGGGGAGCTGTTTTTT | CASTGQGDTGELFF
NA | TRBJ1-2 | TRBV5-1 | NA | TGCGCCAGCAACCCCGATGGAAGGGGATACTCCCATAACTATGGCTACACCTTC | CASNPDGRGYSHNYGYTF
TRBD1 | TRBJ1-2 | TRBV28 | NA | TGTGCCAGCAGCCAGAACAGGGGGCCTAACTATGGCTACACCTTC | CASSQNRGPNYGYTF
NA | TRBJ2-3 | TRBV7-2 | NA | TGTGCCAGCAGCTTGGGGGGGCTAGACACAGATACGCAGTATTTT | CASSLGGLDTDTQYF
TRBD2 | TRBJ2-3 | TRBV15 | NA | TGTGCCACCAGCAGGGATGGGCTAGCGGGAGACAAGGGAGATACGCAGTATTTT | CATSRDGLAGDKGDTQYF
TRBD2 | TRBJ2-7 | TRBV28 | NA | TGTGCCAGCAGCCCGGGGGGGCGGATGGGGGTCTACGAGCAGTACTTC | CASSPGGRMGVYEQYF
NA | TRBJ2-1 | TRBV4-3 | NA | TGCGCCAGCAGCCAAGATATGGCCGGGGTCAGCTCCTACAATGAGCAGTTCTTC | CASSQDMAGVSSYNEQFF
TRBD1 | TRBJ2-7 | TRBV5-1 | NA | TGCGCCAGCAGCTTGACAGGGGGGACCTACGAGCAGTACTTC | CASSLTGGTYEQYF
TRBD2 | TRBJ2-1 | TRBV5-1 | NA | TGCGCCAGCAGCTTAAGCGGGGGGTACAATGAGCAGTTCTTC | CASSLSGGYNEQFF
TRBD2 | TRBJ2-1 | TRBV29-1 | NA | TGCAGCGTTGAAGGAGGGCTAGCGGCGGGAAATGAGCAGTTCTTC | CSVEGGLAAGNEQFF
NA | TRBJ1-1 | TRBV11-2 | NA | TGTGCCAGCAGCCCCGGGAGGAACACTGAAGCTTTCTTT | CASSPGRNTEAFF
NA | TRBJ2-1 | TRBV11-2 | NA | TGTGCCAGCAGCTTAGGGACAAACATCTACAATGAGCAGTTCTTC | CASSLGTNIYNEQFF
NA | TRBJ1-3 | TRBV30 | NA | TGTGCCAGGAACTCCGCCTCTGGAAACACCATATATTTT | CARNSASGNTIYF
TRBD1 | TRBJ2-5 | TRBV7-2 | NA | TGTGCCAGCAGCAAAGCAGGGGGCTGGGAGACCCAGTACTTC | CASSKAGGWETQYF
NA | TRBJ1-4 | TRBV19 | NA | TGTGCCAGTAGTGACCAGGGGTTAAGTCCTGAAAAACTGTTTTTT | CASSDQGLSPEKLFF
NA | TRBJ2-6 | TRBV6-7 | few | TGTGCCAGCAGTTTTAGGGGTTCCGGGGCCAACGTCCTGACTTTC | CASSFRGSGANVLTF
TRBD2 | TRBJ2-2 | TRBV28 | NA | TGTGCCAGCAGTAGAGGGAGGGCAAACACCGGGGAGCTGTTTTTT | CASSRGRANTGELFF
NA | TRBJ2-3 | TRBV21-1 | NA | TGTGCCAGCAGCAGGATGCCCGGGACTAGCGACCCGGGGGATACGCAGTATTTT | CASSRMPGTSDPGDTQYF
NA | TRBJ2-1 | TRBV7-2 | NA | TGTGCCAGCAGCTTTAACGAGGGTGAGCAGTTCTTC | CASSFNEGEQFF
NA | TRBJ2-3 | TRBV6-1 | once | TGTGCCAGCAGTGACTTACAGGGACCGGATACGCAGTATTTT | CASSDLQGPDTQYF
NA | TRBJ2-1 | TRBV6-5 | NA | TGTGCCAGCAGCTCCATGAACTACAACAATGAGCAGTTCTTC | CASSSMNYNNEQFF
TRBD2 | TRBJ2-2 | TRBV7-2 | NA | TGTGCCAGCAGCTTAGTAGCGGGGTGGAACACCGGGGAGCTGTTTTTT | CASSLVAGWNTGELFF
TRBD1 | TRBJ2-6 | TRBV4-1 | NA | TGCGCCAGCAGCCCCCGGACAGGGGAAGCTGGGGCCAACGTCCTGACTTTC | CASSPRTGEAGANVLTF
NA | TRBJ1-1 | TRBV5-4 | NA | TGTGCCAGCAGCTTGGGGGGGGGACCCCGCCGGGCTTTCTTT | CASSLGGGPRRAFF
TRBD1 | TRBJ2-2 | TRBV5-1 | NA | TGCGCCAGCAGCTCGGACAGGTACACCGGGGAGCTGTTTTTT | CASSSDRYTGELFF
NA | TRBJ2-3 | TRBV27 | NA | TGTGCCAGCAGTTTGATAAGCGGGCGGGGATATAGCACAGATACGCAGTATTTT | CASSLISGRGYSTDTQYF
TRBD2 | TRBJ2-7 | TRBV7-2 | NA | TGTGCCAGCAGCCGCCCTGGGAGGGGGCTAGCGGGAGGGGAACAGTACTTC | CASSRPGRGLAGGEQYF
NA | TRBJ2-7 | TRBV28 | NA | TGTGCCAGCAGCTCGCCTAGCGGTGGGGGCTTCACCTACGAGCAGTACTTC | CASSSPSGGGFTYEQYF
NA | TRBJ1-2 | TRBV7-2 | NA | TGTGCCAGCAGCTCCGGACAGATCTCTAGAGGCTACACCTTC | CASSSGQISRGYTF
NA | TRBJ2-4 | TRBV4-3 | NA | TGCGCCAGCAGCCAAGTGGAGGGGATCGGAAACATTCAGTACTTC | CASSQVEGIGNIQYF
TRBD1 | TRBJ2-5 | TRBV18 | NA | TGTGCCAGCCCACCGGTCGGGACAGTGTACCAAGAGACCCAGTACTTC | CASPPVGTVYQETQYF
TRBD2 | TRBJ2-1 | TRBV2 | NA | TGTGCCACAGCGGCGGGGCTAGCGGGGGCATGGGAGCAGTTCTTC | CATAAGLAGAWEQFF
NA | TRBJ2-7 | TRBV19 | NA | TGTGCCAGTAGTCCCCAGACCGCATCGCCCCGGGGGCAGTACTTC | CASSPQTASPRGQYF
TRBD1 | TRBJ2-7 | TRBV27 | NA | TGTGCCAGCAGTCCCTCGACAGGGGGATACGAGCAGTACTTC | CASSPSTGGYEQYF
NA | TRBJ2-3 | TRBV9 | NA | TGTGCCAGCAGCGTAGATGGGGGCTACAAGGTAGATACGCAGTATTTT | CASSVDGGYKVDTQYF
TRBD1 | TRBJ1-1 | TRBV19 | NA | TGTGCCAGTAGTATATCCCTGGACAGGGGGATATACAGGAAGTCTGAAGCTTTCTTT | CASSISLDRGIYRKSEAFF
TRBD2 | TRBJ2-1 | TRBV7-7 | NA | TGTGCTAGCAGCCCGACTAGCGGGTCTAATGAGCAGTTCTTC | CASSPTSGSNEQFF